What follows is one T cell receptor (beta chain) and its context. This sample was included in a study of blood T cell repertoires in COVID-19. As for the study in general: Sites across the United States, Italy and Spain contributed samples from acute and convalescent COVID-19.

CDR3 length: 15 amino acids. The V gene's germline CDR1 is MGHRA and CDR2 YSYEKL. V lost 5 bases to trimming and J lost 3 bases; unmatched junction nucleotides: 7. Generated by immunoSEQ multiplex PCR, the TCRdb table keeps only in-frame clones and is missing some. The sample lists 100,000 to 150,000 clones; 88% were seen once. The chain couples TRBV4-1 to TRBJ1-1; TRBD1 matches 9 bases. The sequencing sample was made of peripheral blood. The clonotype was recovered from a woman between 50 and 59 years old with active or convalescent COVID-19. This CDR3 is CASSASQGADTEAFF. CDR3 in DNA: TGCGCCAGCAGCGCATCACAGGGGGCGGACACTGAAGCTTTCTTT.